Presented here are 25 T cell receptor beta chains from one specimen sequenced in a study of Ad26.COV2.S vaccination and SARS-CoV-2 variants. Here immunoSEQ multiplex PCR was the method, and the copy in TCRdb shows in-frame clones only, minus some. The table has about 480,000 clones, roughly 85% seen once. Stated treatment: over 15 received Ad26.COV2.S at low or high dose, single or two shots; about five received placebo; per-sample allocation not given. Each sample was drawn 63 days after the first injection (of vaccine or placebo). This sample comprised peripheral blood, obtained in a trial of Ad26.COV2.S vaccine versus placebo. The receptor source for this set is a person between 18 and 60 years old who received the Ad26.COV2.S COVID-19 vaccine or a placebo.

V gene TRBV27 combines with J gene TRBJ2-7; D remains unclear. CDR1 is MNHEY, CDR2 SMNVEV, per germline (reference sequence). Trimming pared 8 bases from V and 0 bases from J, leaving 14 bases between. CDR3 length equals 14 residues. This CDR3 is CASSDTGFSYEQYF. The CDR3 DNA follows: TGTGCCAGCTCCGATACGGGCTTCTCCTACGAGCAGTACTTC.

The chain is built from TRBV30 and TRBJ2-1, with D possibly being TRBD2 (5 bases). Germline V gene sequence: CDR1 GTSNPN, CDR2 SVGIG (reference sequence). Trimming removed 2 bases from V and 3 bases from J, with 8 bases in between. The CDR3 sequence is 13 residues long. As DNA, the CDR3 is TGTGCCTGGAGTCTTGAGGGCTACAATGAGCAGTTCTTC. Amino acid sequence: CAWSLEGYNEQFF.

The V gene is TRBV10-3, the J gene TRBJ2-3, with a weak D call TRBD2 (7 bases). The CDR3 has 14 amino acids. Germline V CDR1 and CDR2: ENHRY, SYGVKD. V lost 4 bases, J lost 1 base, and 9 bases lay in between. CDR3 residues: CAISGGGRTDTQYF. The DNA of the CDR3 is TGTGCCATCAGTGGGGGGGGGCGCACAGATACGCAGTATTTT.

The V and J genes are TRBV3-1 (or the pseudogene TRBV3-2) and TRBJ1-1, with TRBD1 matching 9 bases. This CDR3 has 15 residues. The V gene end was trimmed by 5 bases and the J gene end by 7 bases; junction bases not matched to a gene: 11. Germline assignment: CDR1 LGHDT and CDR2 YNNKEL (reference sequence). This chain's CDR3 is CASSKRTGERSEAFF. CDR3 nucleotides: TGTGCCAGCAGCAAAAGGACAGGGGAAAGGAGTGAAGCTTTCTTT.

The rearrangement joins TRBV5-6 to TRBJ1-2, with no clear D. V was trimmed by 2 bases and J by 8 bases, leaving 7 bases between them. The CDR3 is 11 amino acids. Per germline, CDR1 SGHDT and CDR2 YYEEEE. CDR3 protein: CASSFEEGYTF. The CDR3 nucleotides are TGTGCCAGCAGCTTCGAAGAGGGCTACACCTTC.

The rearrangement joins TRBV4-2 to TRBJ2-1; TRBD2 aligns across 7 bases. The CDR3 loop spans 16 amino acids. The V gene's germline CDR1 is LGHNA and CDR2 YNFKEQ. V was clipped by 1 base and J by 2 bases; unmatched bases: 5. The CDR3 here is CASSQGSSGTYNEQFF. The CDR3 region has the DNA TGTGCCAGCAGCCAAGGGAGCAGCGGGACCTACAATGAGCAGTTCTTC.

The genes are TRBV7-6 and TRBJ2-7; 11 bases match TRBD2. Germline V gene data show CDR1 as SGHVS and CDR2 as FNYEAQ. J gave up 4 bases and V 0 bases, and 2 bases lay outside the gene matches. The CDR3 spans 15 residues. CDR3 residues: CASSLATSGSYEQYF. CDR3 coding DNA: TGTGCCAGCAGCTTAGCAACTAGCGGGAGTTACGAGCAGTACTTC.

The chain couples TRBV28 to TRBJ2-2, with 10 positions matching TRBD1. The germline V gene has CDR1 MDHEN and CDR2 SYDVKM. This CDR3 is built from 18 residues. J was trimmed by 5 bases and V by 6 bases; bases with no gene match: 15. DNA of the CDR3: TGTGCCAGCAGGCGACAGGGGGCAATTGTACGAACGACCGGGGAGCTGTTTTTT. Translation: CASRRQGAIVRTTGELFF.

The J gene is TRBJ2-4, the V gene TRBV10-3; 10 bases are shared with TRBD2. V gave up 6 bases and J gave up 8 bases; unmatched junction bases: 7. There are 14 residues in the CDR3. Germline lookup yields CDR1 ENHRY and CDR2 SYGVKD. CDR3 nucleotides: TGTGCCATCAGCCGGACTAGCGGCGGGGACATTCAGTACTTC. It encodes CAISRTSGGDIQYF.

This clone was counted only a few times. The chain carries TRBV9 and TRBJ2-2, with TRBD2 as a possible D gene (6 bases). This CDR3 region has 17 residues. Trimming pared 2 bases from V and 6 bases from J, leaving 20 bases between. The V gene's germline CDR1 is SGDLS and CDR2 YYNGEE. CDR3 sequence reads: CASSVLQRTTGAGELFF. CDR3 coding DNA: TGTGCCAGCAGCGTCTTACAACGGACAACGGGGGCCGGGGAGCTGTTTTTT.

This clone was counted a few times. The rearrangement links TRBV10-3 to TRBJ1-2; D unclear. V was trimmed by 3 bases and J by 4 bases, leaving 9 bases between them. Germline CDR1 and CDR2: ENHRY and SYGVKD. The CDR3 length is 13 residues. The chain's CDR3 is CAISETESYGYTF. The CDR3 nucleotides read TGTGCCATCAGTGAAACCGAGTCCTATGGCTACACCTTC.

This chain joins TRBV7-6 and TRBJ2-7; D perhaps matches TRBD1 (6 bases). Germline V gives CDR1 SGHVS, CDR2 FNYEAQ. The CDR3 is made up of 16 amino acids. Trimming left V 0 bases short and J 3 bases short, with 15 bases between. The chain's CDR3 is CASSLAVGTGFYEQYF. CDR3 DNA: TGTGCCAGCAGCTTAGCGGTTGGTACAGGGTTCTACGAGCAGTACTTC.

CDR3 sequence (DNA): TGTGCCAGCAGTCTTAACACCGGGGAGCTGTTTTTT. Protein: CASSLNTGELFF. J is TRBJ2-2 and V is TRBV12-3 or TRBV12-4; D unclear. This CDR3 comprises 12 residues. V lost 5 bases to trimming and J lost 2 bases, with 3 bases between them.

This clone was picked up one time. CDR3 loop: CAWSPPAGGTDTQYF. The CDR3 DNA reads as TGTGCCTGGAGTCCCCCGGCGGGGGGCACAGATACGCAGTATTTT. The rearrangement joins TRBV30 to TRBJ2-3; 7 positions agree with TRBD2. CDR3 length: 15 amino acids. V lost 2 bases and J lost 1; bases outside the gene matches: 6. Germline-derived CDR1 and CDR2 are GTSNPN and SVGIG (reference sequence).

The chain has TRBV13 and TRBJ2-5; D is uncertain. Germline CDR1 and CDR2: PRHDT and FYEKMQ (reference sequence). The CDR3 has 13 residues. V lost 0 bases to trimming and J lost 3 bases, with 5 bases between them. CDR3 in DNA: TGTGCCAGCAGCTTAGGACGTGAAGAGACCCAGTACTTC. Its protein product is CASSLGREETQYF.

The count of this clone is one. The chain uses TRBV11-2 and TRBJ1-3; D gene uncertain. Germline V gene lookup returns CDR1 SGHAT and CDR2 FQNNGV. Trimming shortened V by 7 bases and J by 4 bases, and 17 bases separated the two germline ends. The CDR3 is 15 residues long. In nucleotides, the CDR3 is TGTGCCAGCACCTCACTGGTACAGTTCGGAAACACCATATATTTT. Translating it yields CASTSLVQFGNTIYF. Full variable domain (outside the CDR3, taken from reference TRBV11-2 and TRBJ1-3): EAGVAQSPRYKIIEKRQSVAFWCNPISGHATLYWYQQILGQGPKLLIQFQNNGVVDDSQLPKDRFSAERLKGVDSTLKIQPAKLEDSAVYLCASTSLVQFGNTIYFGEGSWLTVV.

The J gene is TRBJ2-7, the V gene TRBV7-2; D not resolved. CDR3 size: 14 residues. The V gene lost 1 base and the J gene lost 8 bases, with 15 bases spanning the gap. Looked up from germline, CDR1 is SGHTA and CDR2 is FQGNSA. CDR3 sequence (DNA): TGTGCCAGCAGCTTAGACGGATCCTCCTGGAAGCAGTACTTC. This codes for CASSLDGSSWKQYF.

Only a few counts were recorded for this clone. The CDR3 sequence: CAWTSGNTIYF. CDR3 nucleotide sequence: TGTGCCTGGACCTCTGGAAACACCATATATTTT. The chain links TRBV30 to TRBJ1-3, with D unresolved. The CDR3 length is 11 residues. V was shortened by 4 bases and J by 0 bases, with 1 base between the two germline ends. CDR1 is GTSNPN, CDR2 SVGIG, per germline (reference sequence).

The CDR3 sequence: CASNAGRNTEAFF. DNA for the CDR3: TGTGCCAGCAATGCAGGAAGGAACACTGAAGCTTTCTTT. The rearrangement uses TRBV6-5 and TRBJ1-1; D is ambiguous. Germline lookup yields CDR1 MNHEY and CDR2 SVGAGI. There are 13 residues in the CDR3. Trimming took 7 bases from V and 1 from J, leaving 10 bases between them.

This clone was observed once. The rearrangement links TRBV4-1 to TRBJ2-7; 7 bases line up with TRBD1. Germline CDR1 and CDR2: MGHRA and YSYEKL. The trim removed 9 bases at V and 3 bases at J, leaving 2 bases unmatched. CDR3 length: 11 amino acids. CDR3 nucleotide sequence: TGCGCCAGTAGGGGGCGCTACGAGCAGTACTTC. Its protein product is CASRGRYEQYF.

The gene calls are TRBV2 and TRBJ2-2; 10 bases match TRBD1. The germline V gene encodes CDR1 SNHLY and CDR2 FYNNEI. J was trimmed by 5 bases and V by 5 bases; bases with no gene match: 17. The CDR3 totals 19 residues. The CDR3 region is CASSLNHLPGQGRTGELFF. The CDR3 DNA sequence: TGTGCCAGCAGTCTTAACCACCTCCCGGGACAGGGGAGAACCGGGGAGCTGTTTTTT.

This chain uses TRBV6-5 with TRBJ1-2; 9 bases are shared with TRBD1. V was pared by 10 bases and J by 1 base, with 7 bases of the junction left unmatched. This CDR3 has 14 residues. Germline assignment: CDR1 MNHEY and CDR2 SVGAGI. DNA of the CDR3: TGTGCCATGCGGACAGGGGTCGTTAACTATGGCTACACCTTC. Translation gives CAMRTGVVNYGYTF.

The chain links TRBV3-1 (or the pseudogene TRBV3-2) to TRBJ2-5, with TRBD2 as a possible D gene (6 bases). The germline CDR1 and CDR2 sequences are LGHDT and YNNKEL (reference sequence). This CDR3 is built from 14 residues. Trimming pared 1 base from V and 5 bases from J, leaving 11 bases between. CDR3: CASSQAASAETQYF. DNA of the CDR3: TGTGCCAGCAGCCAAGCAGCTAGCGCTGAGACCCAGTACTTC.

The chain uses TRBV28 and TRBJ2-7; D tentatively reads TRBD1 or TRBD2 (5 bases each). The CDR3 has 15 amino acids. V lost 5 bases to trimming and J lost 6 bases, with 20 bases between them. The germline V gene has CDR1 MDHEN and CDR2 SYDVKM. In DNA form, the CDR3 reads TGTGCCAGCAGTCCTCCGGGACGCCCCCCCCTCGAGCAGTACTTC. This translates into CASSPPGRPPLEQYF. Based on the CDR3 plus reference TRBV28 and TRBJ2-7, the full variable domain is DVKVTQSSRYLVKRTGEKVFLECVQDMDHENMFWYRQDPGLGLRLIYFSYDVKMKEKGDIPEGYSVSREKKERFSLILESASTNQTSMYLCASSPPGRPPLEQYFGPGTRLTVT.

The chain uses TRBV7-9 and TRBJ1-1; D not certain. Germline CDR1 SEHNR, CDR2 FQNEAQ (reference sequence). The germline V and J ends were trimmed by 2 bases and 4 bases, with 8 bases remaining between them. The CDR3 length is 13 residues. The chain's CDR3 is CASSLPLLTEAFF. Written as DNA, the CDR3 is TGTGCCAGCAGCTTACCACTCCTCACTGAAGCTTTCTTT.